This T cell receptor beta chain was documented in a study of CD4 T cells in relation to SARS-CoV-2 and coronaviruses. CD4+ T cells from unexposed donors were obtained before the COVID-19 pandemic (2011-2018). The ends were cut back, 5 bases at V and 0 bases at J, with 2 bases in the middle. Germline loops: CDR1 LGHDT, CDR2 YNNKEL (reference sequence). The CDR3 has 12 residues. Assay: immunoSEQ multiplex PCR; the TCRdb copy retains only in-frame clones and omits some. In the table there are some 65,000 clones, about 89% of which are singletons. The rearrangement links TRBV3-1 (or the pseudogene TRBV3-2) to TRBJ1-5; no definite D call. The receptor's source is a human donor in good health. Sequenced material: memory CD4+ T cells from PBMCs. Here the CDR3 reads CASSYSNQPQHF. The CDR3 region has the DNA TGTGCCAGCAGCTATAGCAATCAGCCCCAGCATTTT.